This T cell receptor (beta chain) comes out of a study of identical twins. Notes on the study in general: Weaker excess twin sharing was observed in beta out-of-frame sequences.

Per germline, CDR1 WSHSY and CDR2 SAAADI. The ends were cut back, 6 bases at V and 1 base at J, with 9 bases in the middle. This CDR3 is built from 13 residues. Turning to this clonotype: What it binds is unknown.

Each CDR3 protein is one row after TCRdb ran MiXCR on the 5' RACE reads. Of nearly 250,000 distinct CDR3 sequences listed, 5.5% to 7% are singletons. The same specimen was also included in a second study, on yellow fever vaccine responses in identical twins.

V usage is TRBV10-2 and J usage is TRBJ1-1; D gene ambiguous. This clonotype originated in a woman under 30 in good health. Sample: memory (CD45RO+) T cells sorted from blood. CDR3 bases: TGCGCCAGCAGGCCGAGTAGGAACACTGAAGCTTTCTTT. Translated: CASRPSRNTEAFF.